The 13 T cell receptor beta chains reported below all come from one sample, sequenced in a study of technical replicates of blood from several donors. Repertoires were generated with immunoSEQ multiplex PCR, while TCRdb's copy carries only in-frame clones and drops some. The repertoire includes tens of thousands of clones, roughly 98% of them detected once, and approximately 0.15% sits in the top ten. Sequences were obtained from T cells isolated from PBMCs. The receptors here all came from a human donor in good health.

The chain uses TRBV13 and TRBJ2-1; 8 bases are shared with TRBD1. V trimming: 4 bases; J trimming: 2 bases; junction bases outside the gene matches: 7. Per the germline V gene, CDR1 is PRHDT and CDR2 is FYEKMQ (reference sequence). The CDR3 is 16 residues long. The CDR3 protein is CASSSMDRVAYNEQFF. CDR3 DNA sequence: TGTGCCAGCAGCTCAATGGACAGGGTGGCCTACAATGAGCAGTTCTTC.

DNA of the CDR3: TGTGCTAGTGGTTCGGACAGGAGCAATCAGCCCCAGCATTTT. Its translation is CASGSDRSNQPQHF. This chain connects TRBV12-5 to TRBJ1-5, with 7 bases that match TRBD1. The CDR3 runs to 14 residues. V shed 4 bases, J shed 1 base, and the junction held 1 base outside the gene matches. The V gene's germline CDR1 is LGHNT and CDR2 FRNRAP.

The chain carries TRBV4-2 and TRBJ1-2; D is ambiguous. V was cut by 6 bases and J by 0 bases, with 23 bases left in between. The germline gives CDR1 LGHNA, CDR2 YNFKEQ. The length of the CDR3 is 18 residues. The CDR3 loop is CASRQIEKSSTANYGYTF. The CDR3, as DNA: TGTGCCAGCAGACAAATCGAAAAAAGCTCAACAGCTAACTATGGCTACACCTTC.

This clone was observed a single time. The chain carries TRBV27 and TRBJ2-7, with TRBD1 matching 10 bases. Germline values: CDR1 MNHEY, CDR2 SMNVEV (reference sequence). This CDR3 comprises 20 residues. J was trimmed by 3 bases and V by 0 bases; bases with no gene match: 17. CDR3 loop: CASSLSGRDRGRFSVYEQYF. In nucleotides, the CDR3 is TGTGCCAGCAGTTTATCTGGCCGGGACAGGGGAAGATTCTCGGTCTACGAGCAGTACTTC.

V is TRBV28 and J is TRBJ1-2; 9 nucleotides match TRBD1. Germline V gene lookup returns CDR1 MDHEN and CDR2 SYDVKM. The CDR3 sequence is 16 residues long. J lost 4 bases, V lost 6 bases, and 12 bases had no gene match. DNA of the CDR3: TGTGCCAGCAGATATGATTATTACAGGGGGCTCTATGGCTACACCTTC. Translating it yields CASRYDYYRGLYGYTF.

Only one count was recorded for this clone. The V gene is TRBV6-6, the J gene TRBJ1-1; D perhaps matches TRBD1 (5 bases). Trimming cost V 2 bases and J 6 bases, with 7 bases left between them. Germline CDR1 reads MNHNY; CDR2 reads SVGAGI (reference sequence). The CDR3 totals 12 residues. The CDR3 nucleotides read TGTGCCAGCAGTTACACAGGATCTGAAGCTTTCTTT. Its protein product is CASSYTGSEAFF.

The V and J genes are TRBV30 and TRBJ1-3, with D possibly being TRBD1 (5 bases). Germline V CDR1 and CDR2: GTSNPN, SVGIG (reference sequence). The CDR3 extends over 15 amino acids. Deletions cut 0 bases from V and 2 bases from J, with 11 bases between. In DNA, the CDR3 is TGTGCCTGGAGTGTAGGCAGGGTAGCTGGAAACACCATATATTTT. Translated: CAWSVGRVAGNTIYF. Full variable domain (missing parts from reference TRBV30 and TRBJ1-3): SQTIHQWPATLVQPVGSPLSLECTVEGTSNPNLYWYRQAAGRGLQLLFYSVGIGQISSEVPQNLSASRPQDRQFILSSKKLLLSDSGFYLCAWSVGRVAGNTIYFGEGSWLTVV.

The sample holds one count of this clone. This chain uses TRBV7-8 with TRBJ1-1; 7 bases are a match to TRBD1. Germline V gene sequence: CDR1 SGHVS, CDR2 FQNEAQ. The junction had 11 bases not matched to a gene; V was cut back by 7 bases and J by 0 bases. The CDR3 spans 16 residues. The chain's CDR3 is CASTSRPDRMNTEAFF. CDR3 sequence (DNA): TGTGCCAGCACCTCAAGGCCGGACAGGATGAACACTGAAGCTTTCTTT.

The gene calls are TRBV2 and TRBJ1-5; a weak D match, TRBD1 (5 bases). The germline CDR1 and CDR2 sequences are SNHLY and FYNNEI. V was trimmed by 5 bases and J by 9 bases, leaving 14 bases between them. This CDR3 region has 13 residues. In DNA form, the CDR3 reads TGTGCCAGCAGTACCGACCGAGACAGGCCCCAGCATTTT. It translates to CASSTDRDRPQHF.

The chain recombines TRBV28 with TRBJ2-7, with D tentatively TRBD2 (5 bases). V dropped 2 bases and J dropped 1 base, with 18 bases sitting between them. The CDR3 is 17 residues long. The germline V gene encodes CDR1 MDHEN and CDR2 SYDVKM. DNA of the CDR3: TGTGCCAGCAGTTTAACCTTATCGGAGGAGCTTTCCTACGAGCAGTACTTC. Protein product: CASSLTLSEELSYEQYF.

The chain joins TRBV7-9 to TRBJ1-1, with 9 positions matching TRBD1. The CDR3 length is 14 residues. Per the germline V gene, CDR1 is SEHNR and CDR2 is FQNEAQ (reference sequence). V trimming: 2 bases; J trimming: 3 bases; junction bases outside the gene matches: 1. CDR3 nucleotides: TGTGCCAGCAGCTTAAGGGACAGGGACACTGAAGCTTTCTTT. Translating it yields CASSLRDRDTEAFF.

The chain employs TRBV11-2 and TRBJ1-2, with 8 bases fitting TRBD1. V was clipped by 5 bases and J by 3 bases; unmatched bases: 8. Germline assignment: CDR1 SGHAT and CDR2 FQNNGV. The CDR3 loop spans 15 amino acids. CDR3 coding DNA: TGTGCCAGCAGCCCGGGACAGGACCCCGACTATGGCTACACCTTC. Encoded protein: CASSPGQDPDYGYTF.

This chain connects TRBV7-9 to TRBJ1-2, with 12 nucleotides matching TRBD1. After removal of 5 bases from V and 8 bases from J, the junction contained 6 bases not matched to a gene. CDR1 SEHNR and CDR2 FQNEAQ come from the germline V gene (reference sequence). There are 14 residues in the CDR3. The CDR3 bases are TGTGCCAGCAGCCCGGGACAGGGGGCGTTCGGCTACACCTTC. The encoded protein is CASSPGQGAFGYTF.